Listed here are 21 T cell receptor beta chains from one sample, sequenced in a study of beta chain features in type 1 diabetes. Expressed TCRB transcripts were sequenced because the entire RNA isolate underwent reverse transcription. The table came from immunoSEQ multiplex PCR; TCRdb's copy has only in-frame clones and leaves some out. The table shows 900,000 or so clones, with under 20% occurring only once. Sequencing was performed on naive CD4+ T cells from blood. Receptors originate from a woman aged 18 to 35 in good health.

This clone was detected a few times. The CDR3 protein is CASSRTDSRAYEQYF. CDR3 coding DNA: TGTGCCAGCTCGCGGACAGACTCCCGTGCCTACGAGCAGTACTTC. V is TRBV18 and J is TRBJ2-7; maybe TRBD1 (6 bases). The germline gives CDR1 KGHSH, CDR2 LQKENI. The CDR3 spans 15 residues. V shed 6 bases and J shed 2 bases, with 17 bases lying between them. The variable domain in full, completed from reference TRBV18 and TRBJ2-7, reads NAGVMQNPRHLVRRRGQEARLRCSPMKGHSHVYWYRQLPEEGLKFMVYLQKENIIDESGMPKERFSAEFPKEGPSILRIQQVVRGDSAAYFCASSRTDSRAYEQYFGPGTRLTVT.

As to this clone: A read error may produce the germline difference seen at one junction end. The gene calls are TRBV18 and TRBJ2-7; no clear D gene. The CDR3 length is 15 residues. CDR1 is KGHSH and CDR2 is LQKENI in the germline V gene. CDR3 region: CASSPGPTHSYEQHF. As DNA, the CDR3 is TGTGCCAGCTCACCAGGGCCGACCCATTCCTACGAGCAGCACTTC.

This clone was seen more than once but under ten times. V usage is TRBV28 and J usage is TRBJ2-7; weak D call: TRBD2 (5 bases). The V and J ends lost 7 bases and 2 bases respectively, with 15 bases between them. There are 14 residues in the CDR3. Germline V gene sequence: CDR1 MDHEN, CDR2 SYDVKM. The CDR3 nucleotides are TGTGCCAGCACATTCCCGGGGTCCCCCTACGAGCAGTACTTC. Its protein is CASTFPGSPYEQYF.

This clone was counted between two and nine times. This rearrangement joins TRBV7-2 to TRBJ2-3, with D unresolved. CDR3 length: 15 residues. With 1 base removed from V and 7 bases from J, the gap between germline ends came to 15 bases. The germline V gene has CDR1 SGHTA and CDR2 FQGNSA. CDR3 bases: TGTGCCAGCAGCTTAGGACCCGACGGAACGCATACGCAGTATTTT. Translation: CASSLGPDGTHTQYF.

This clone turned up a few times. This chain links TRBV7-2 with TRBJ2-3; 7 bases line up with TRBD2. Unmatched junction bases numbered 10, after V lost 5 bases and J lost 5 bases. The CDR3 is 15 residues long. The germline CDR1 and CDR2 sequences are SGHTA and FQGNSA. CDR3 in amino acids: CASSRWWEGGDTQYF. Here the CDR3 DNA reads TGTGCCAGCAGCAGATGGTGGGAGGGAGGAGATACGCAGTATTTT.

The gene calls are TRBV7-2 and TRBJ1-4, with D perhaps matching TRBD1 (6 bases). Per the germline V gene, CDR1 is SGHTA and CDR2 is FQGNSA. The ends were cut back, 5 bases at V and 8 bases at J, with 24 bases in the middle. CDR3 size: 17 residues. CDR3 nucleotide sequence: TGTGCCAGCAGCCCTAGGGGGGGGCGGCAGTTTGACGAAAAACTGTTTTTT. It encodes CASSPRGGRQFDEKLFF.

The V gene is TRBV7-2, the J gene TRBJ2-6; D unresolved. The germline V gene encodes CDR1 SGHTA and CDR2 FQGNSA. The V and J ends lost 3 bases and 0 bases respectively, with 15 bases between them. CDR3 length: 18 residues. The CDR3 spells CASSFSRQAVSGANVLTF. Written as DNA, the CDR3 is TGTGCCAGCAGCTTTTCGCGGCAGGCTGTCTCTGGGGCCAACGTCCTGACTTTC.

J is TRBJ2-2 and V is TRBV7-9; 8 positions agree with TRBD2. Germline CDR1 is SEHNR and CDR2 is FQNEAQ (reference sequence). Trimming took 3 bases from V and 6 from J; bases not matched to a gene: 6. This CDR3 is 15 amino acids long. DNA of the CDR3: TGTGCCAGCAGCTTCGCGGGAGGATCGGCCGGGGAGCTGTTTTTT. Translation gives CASSFAGGSAGELFF.

V is TRBV5-1 and J is TRBJ2-1, with 7 bases that match TRBD1. This CDR3 region has 15 residues. The trim removed 2 bases at V and 1 base at J, leaving 3 bases unmatched. Per germline, CDR1 SGHRS and CDR2 YFSETQ. The CDR3 spells CASSLRGQSYNEQFF. The CDR3 nucleotides read TGCGCCAGCAGCTTAAGGGGACAGTCCTACAATGAGCAGTTCTTC. Full variable domain (rest looked up from reference TRBV5-1 and TRBJ2-1): KAGVTQTPRYLIKTRGQQVTLSCSPISGHRSVSWYQQTPGQGLQFLFEYFSETQRNKGNFPGRFSGRQFSNSRSEMNVSTLELGDSALYLCASSLRGQSYNEQFFGPGTRLTVL.

J is TRBJ1-2 and V is TRBV27; maybe TRBD1 (6 bases). Trimming stripped 6 bases from V and 11 bases from J, with 22 bases between. Germline-derived CDR1 and CDR2 are MNHEY and SMNVEV (reference sequence). CDR3 size: 14 residues. CDR3 sequence (DNA): TGTGCCAGCAGCTCCACAGGGAACAGGCCCAAATACACCTTC. It translates to CASSSTGNRPKYTF.

Of note for this clone: A much larger clone differs from this one at a single base, so this may be a read error. The identical CDR3 is also encoded by other nucleotide sequences in the sample. This chain uses TRBV6-5 with TRBJ2-1; no clear D. Trimming stripped 4 bases from V and 4 bases from J, with 2 bases between. The CDR3 loop spans 11 amino acids. CDR1 MNHEY and CDR2 SVGAGI come from the germline V gene. The CDR3 reads CASSFYNEQFF. CDR3 DNA sequence: TGTGCCAGCAGTTTTTACAATGAGCAGTTCTTC.

As to this clone: Other nucleotide sequences from this sample produce the same CDR3. The genes are TRBV2 and TRBJ2-7, with D unclear. With 5 bases removed from V and 3 bases from J, the gap between germline ends came to 5 bases. The CDR3 consists of 11 residues. Germline assignment: CDR1 SNHLY and CDR2 FYNNEI. CDR3: CASSLSYEQYF. DNA for the CDR3: TGTGCCAGCAGTCTCAGCTACGAGCAGTACTTC.

This clone was found a few times. At one end, the junction sequence differs from germline, possibly due to a read error. The rearrangement uses TRBV6-1 and TRBJ1-5; 12 positions match TRBD1. Germline loops: CDR1 MNHNS, CDR2 SASEGT. The CDR3 runs 14 residues. The CDR3 spells CASSGTGGNQPQHF. CDR3 DNA sequence: TGTGCCAGCAGCGGGACAGGGGGCAACCAGCCCCAGCATTTT.

This clone was seen only a few times. The CDR3 coding sequence is TGTGCCAGCAGTGGAGGACCGGGTCTCGATGGGGAGACCCAGTACTTC. It is translated as CASSGGPGLDGETQYF. The chain joins TRBV25-1 to TRBJ2-5; D unresolved. This CDR3 has 16 amino acids. Germline CDR1 MGHDK, CDR2 SYGVNS. Trimming shortened V by 4 bases and J by 5 bases, and 20 bases separated the two germline ends.

This clone was detected a few times. The V gene is TRBV25-1, the J gene TRBJ2-1; D perhaps matches TRBD2 (6 bases). Deletions cut 7 bases from V and 1 base from J, with 17 bases between. CDR3 length equals 16 residues. Germline V CDR1 and CDR2: MGHDK, SYGVNS. Written as DNA, the CDR3 is TGTGCCAGCAACTCGGCCGGGAGCGTATCCTACAATGAGCAGTTCTTC. Amino acids: CASNSAGSVSYNEQFF.

The CDR3, as DNA: TGTGCCAGCAGCCAAGAACGGGACAACAACTATGGCTACACCTTC. It translates to CASSQERDNNYGYTF. The chain uses TRBV4-2 and TRBJ1-2; a weak D match, TRBD1 (6 bases). The V gene's germline CDR1 is LGHNA and CDR2 YNFKEQ. The V and J ends lost 0 bases and 2 bases respectively, with 10 bases between them. The CDR3 runs 15 residues.

The V gene is TRBV10-3, the J gene TRBJ1-2; TRBD1 matches 9 bases. Germline V gene lookup returns CDR1 ENHRY and CDR2 SYGVKD. V lost 6 bases to trimming and J lost 6 bases; unmatched junction nucleotides: 5. This CDR3 has 13 amino acids. The CDR3 here is CAIRQQGAHGYTF. CDR3 DNA sequence: TGTGCCATCAGGCAACAGGGGGCGCATGGCTACACCTTC.

This clone has just a few counts. The chain is built from TRBV5-1 and TRBJ2-2; no firm D call. The CDR3 spans 13 residues. Germline V gives CDR1 SGHRS, CDR2 YFSETQ. Trimming stripped 0 bases from V and 5 bases from J, with 5 bases between. The CDR3: CASSLAITGELFF. The CDR3, as DNA: TGCGCCAGCAGCTTGGCCATTACCGGGGAGCTGTTTTTT.

The chain links TRBV29-1 to TRBJ2-1; no reliable D call. The V gene lost 3 bases and the J gene lost 3 bases, with 18 bases spanning the gap. The CDR3 runs 16 residues. CDR1 is SQVTM, CDR2 ANQGSEA, per germline. This CDR3 reads CSVELARGGIYNEQFF. The CDR3 nucleotides read TGCAGCGTTGAGCTTGCACGTGGCGGAATCTACAATGAGCAGTTCTTC.

Only a few counts were recorded for this clone. The J gene is TRBJ2-3, the V gene TRBV20-1, with D uncertain. This CDR3 spans 10 amino acids. V lost 3 bases to trimming and J lost 8 bases, with 6 bases between them. CDR1 is DFQATT, CDR2 SNEGSKA, per germline (reference sequence). CDR3 loop: CSASTGTQYF. The DNA for the CDR3 is TGCAGTGCTAGCACGGGTACGCAGTATTTT.

The chain combines TRBV7-9 with TRBJ2-1, with TRBD2 matching 11 bases. CDR1 SEHNR and CDR2 FQNEAQ come from the germline V gene (reference sequence). This CDR3 is 15 amino acids long. The V segment lost 8 bases and the J segment 3 bases; nucleotides outside the gene matches: 6. The chain's CDR3 is CASRSTSGSYNEQFF. In DNA, the CDR3 is TGTGCCAGCCGGTCCACTAGCGGGAGCTACAATGAGCAGTTCTTC. The whole variable domain, remainder taken from reference TRBV7-9 and TRBJ2-1, is DTGVSQNPRHKITKRGQNVTFRCDPISEHNRLYWYRQTLGQGPEFLTYFQNEAQLEKSRLLSDRFSAERPKGSFSTLEIQRTEQGDSAMYLCASRSTSGSYNEQFFGPGTRLTVL.